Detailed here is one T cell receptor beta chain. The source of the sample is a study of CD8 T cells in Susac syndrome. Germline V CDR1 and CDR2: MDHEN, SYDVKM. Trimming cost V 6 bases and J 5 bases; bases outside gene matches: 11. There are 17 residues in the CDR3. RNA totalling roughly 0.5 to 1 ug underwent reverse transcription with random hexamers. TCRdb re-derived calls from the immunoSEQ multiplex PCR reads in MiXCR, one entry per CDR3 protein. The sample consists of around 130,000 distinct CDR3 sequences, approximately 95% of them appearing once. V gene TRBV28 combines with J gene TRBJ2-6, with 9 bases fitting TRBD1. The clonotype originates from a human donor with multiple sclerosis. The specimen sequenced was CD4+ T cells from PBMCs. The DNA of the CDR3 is TGTGCCAGCAGCTCGGCCGGGACAGGGTGGAGGGCCAACGTCCTGACTTTC. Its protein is CASSSAGTGWRANVLTF.